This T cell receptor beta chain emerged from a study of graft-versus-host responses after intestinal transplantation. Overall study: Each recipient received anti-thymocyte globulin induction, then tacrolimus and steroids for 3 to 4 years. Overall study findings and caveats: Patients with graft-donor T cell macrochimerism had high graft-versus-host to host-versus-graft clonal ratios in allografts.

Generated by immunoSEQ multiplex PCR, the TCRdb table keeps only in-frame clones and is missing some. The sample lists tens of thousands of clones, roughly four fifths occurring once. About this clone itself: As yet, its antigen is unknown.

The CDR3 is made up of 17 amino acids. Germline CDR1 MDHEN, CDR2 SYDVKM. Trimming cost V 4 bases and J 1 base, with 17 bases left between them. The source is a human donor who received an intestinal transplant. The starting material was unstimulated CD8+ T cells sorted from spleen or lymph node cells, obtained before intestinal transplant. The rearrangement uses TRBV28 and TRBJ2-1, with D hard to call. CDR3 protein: CASSSRPGVRSYNEQFF. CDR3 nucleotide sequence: TGTGCCAGCAGTTCCAGGCCAGGTGTGAGGTCCTACAATGAGCAGTTCTTC.